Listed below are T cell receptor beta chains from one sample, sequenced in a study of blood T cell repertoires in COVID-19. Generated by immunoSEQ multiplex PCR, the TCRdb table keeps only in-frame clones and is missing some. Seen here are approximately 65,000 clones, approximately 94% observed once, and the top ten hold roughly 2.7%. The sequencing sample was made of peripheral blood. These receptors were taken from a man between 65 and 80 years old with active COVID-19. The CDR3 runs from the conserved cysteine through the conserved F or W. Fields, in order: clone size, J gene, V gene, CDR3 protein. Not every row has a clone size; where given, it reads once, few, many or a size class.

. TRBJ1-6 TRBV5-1 CASSEGQEGFPLHF
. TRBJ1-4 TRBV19 CASSGGTTNEKLFF
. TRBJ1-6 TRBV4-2 CASRMRDRENSPLHF
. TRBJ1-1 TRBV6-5 CASTKTSTSTEAFF
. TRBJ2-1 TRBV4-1 CASSPGQFSYNEQFF
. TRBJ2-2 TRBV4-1 CASSHRQGGMNTGELFF
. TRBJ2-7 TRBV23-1 CASSLGGRSFF
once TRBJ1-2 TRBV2 CASSVGGQGFYGYTF
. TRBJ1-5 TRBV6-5 CASSDGHSSNQPQHF
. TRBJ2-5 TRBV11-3 CASSLNLGIQETQYF
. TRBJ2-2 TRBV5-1 CASSFTGKTGELFF
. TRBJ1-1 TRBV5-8 CASELAGNTEAFF
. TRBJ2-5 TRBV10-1 CASSDGTAPQETQYF
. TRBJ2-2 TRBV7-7 CASSDRLAGAGELFF
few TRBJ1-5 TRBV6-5 CASGGANQPQHF
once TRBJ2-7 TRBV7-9 CASSLEAGTGAAYEQYF
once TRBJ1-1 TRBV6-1 CASSGVIGAANTEAFF
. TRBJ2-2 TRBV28 CASSLPGHPTANTGELFF
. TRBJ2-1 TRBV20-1 CSASSQGATFNNEQFF
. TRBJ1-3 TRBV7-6 CASSLASGGPSGNTIYF
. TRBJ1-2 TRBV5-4 CASSLRDSYGYTF
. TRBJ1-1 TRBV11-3 CASSLRGSVSIGNTEAFF
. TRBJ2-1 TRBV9 CASSVGEGQGRNEQFF
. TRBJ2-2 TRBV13 CASSSRQGPSTGELFF
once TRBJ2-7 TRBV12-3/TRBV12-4 CASRSLTGYEQYF
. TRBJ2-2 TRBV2 CASSGRTAGTGELFF
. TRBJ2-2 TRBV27 CASRPGGSAGELFF
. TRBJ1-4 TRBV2 CASKRQGNEKLFF
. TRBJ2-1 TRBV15 CATSKDLTAYNEQFF
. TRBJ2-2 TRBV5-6 CASSPGDLTNTGELFF
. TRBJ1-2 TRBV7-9 CASSSPGQGAYGYTF
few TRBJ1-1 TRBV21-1 CASSTGTGKLLGTEAFF
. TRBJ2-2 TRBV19 CASSIGGDTGELFF
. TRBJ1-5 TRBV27 CASSSSTRGNQPQHF
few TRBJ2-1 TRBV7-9 CASSPSGSGGESSYNEQFF
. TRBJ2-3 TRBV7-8 CASSAQTSFSTDTQYF
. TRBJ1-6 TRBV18 CASSPPGWNSPLHF
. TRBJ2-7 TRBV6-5 CASRPTSGGAYEQYF
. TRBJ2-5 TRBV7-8 CASSPRAGQVGMTQYF
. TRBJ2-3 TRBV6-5 CASSYRDRAFTDTQYF
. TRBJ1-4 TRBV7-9 CASSQGQAANEKLFF
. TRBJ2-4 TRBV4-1 CASSQDSGDGIQYF
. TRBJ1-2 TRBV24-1 CATSDFRGLGYTF
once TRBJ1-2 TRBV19 CASSKGSEGYGYTF
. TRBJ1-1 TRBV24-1 CATSVADMNTEAFF
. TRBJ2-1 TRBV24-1 CATSAVLLGGEQFF
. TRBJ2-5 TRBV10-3 CAISESGLAMETQYF
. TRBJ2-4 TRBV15 CATSRVRVGASIQYF
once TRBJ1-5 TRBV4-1 CASSQDGGAGGNQPQHF
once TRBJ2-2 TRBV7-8 CASSPRGELFF
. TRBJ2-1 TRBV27 CASNPGPSSYNEQFF
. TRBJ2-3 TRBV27 CASALDRGSTDTQYF
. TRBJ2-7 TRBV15 CATSRMGTGGPEQYF
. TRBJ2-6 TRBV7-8 CASSSPNRERSGANVLTF
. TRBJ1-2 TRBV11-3 CASSSAEGQGGSGYTF
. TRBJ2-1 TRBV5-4 CASSSGLAGGSYNEQFF
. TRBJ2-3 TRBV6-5 CASSFSSGGRTDTQYF